These 5 T cell receptor beta chains share one sample of origin, sequenced in a study of shared clonotypes between healthy human individuals. Naivety among CD8 cells was defined by CD45RO negativity and positive CCR7 selection, thereby excluding terminally differentiated effector memory CD45RA+ cells. Using immunoSEQ multiplex PCR, the repertoire was profiled, and TCRdb retains in-frame clones only, with some absent. The sample lists approximately 1.9 million clones, 93% seen once, with about 1.7% in the top ten. Specimen: naive CD8+ T cells from PBMCs. The origin of the receptors is a man aged 18-30 years in good health. Some clones in this sample may be carry-over from other donors' samples.

The J gene is TRBJ1-3, the V gene TRBV28, with 7 nucleotides matching TRBD1. The V gene's germline CDR1 is MDHEN and CDR2 SYDVKM. Unmatched junction bases numbered 9, after V lost 6 bases and J lost 4 bases. The CDR3 spans 15 residues. The chain's CDR3 is CASRHDRVSGNTIYF. CDR3 sequence (DNA): TGTGCCAGCAGACACGACAGGGTCTCGGGAAACACCATATATTTT. Supplemented by reference TRBV28 and TRBJ1-3, the full variable domain reads DVKVTQSSRYLVKRTGEKVFLECVQDMDHENMFWYRQDPGLGLRLIYFSYDVKMKEKGDIPEGYSVSREKKERFSLILESASTNQTSMYLCASRHDRVSGNTIYFGEGSWLTVV.

The sample holds a few counts of this clone. V and J are TRBV10-3 and TRBJ1-1, with TRBD1 as a possible D gene (6 bases). The length of the CDR3 is 13 residues. The germline V and J ends were trimmed by 10 bases and 2 bases, with 14 bases remaining between them. Germline V CDR1 and CDR2: ENHRY, SYGVKD. The chain's CDR3 is CATRQDRNTEAFF. CDR3 nucleotides: TGTGCCACCCGACAGGATCGAAACACTGAAGCTTTCTTT.

This clone came up once. This chain links TRBV7-8 with TRBJ1-4, with D unclear. The CDR3 is made up of 14 amino acids. Germline CDR1 is SGHVS and CDR2 is FQNEAQ. V was trimmed by 5 bases and J by 6 bases, leaving 13 bases between them. CDR3 sequence (DNA): TGTGCCAGCAGCCATACACTAGCAGATGAAAAACTGTTTTTT. Its protein is CASSHTLADEKLFF.

This clone showed up just once. V usage is TRBV9 and J usage is TRBJ2-2; 12 bases fit TRBD2. V was clipped by 1 base and J by 4 bases; unmatched bases: 5. CDR1 is SGDLS, CDR2 YYNGEE, per germline. This CDR3 is 17 amino acids long. This CDR3 reads CASSVPLAGGRTGELFF. The CDR3 DNA reads as TGTGCCAGCAGCGTACCACTAGCGGGAGGACGCACCGGGGAGCTGTTTTTT.

V usage is TRBV28 and J usage is TRBJ2-3, with 10 bases fitting TRBD1. The CDR3 runs to 19 residues. Germline trimming cut 6 bases from V and 0 bases from J; bases unmatched to any gene: 15. The V gene's germline CDR1 is MDHEN and CDR2 SYDVKM. DNA of the CDR3: TGTGCCAGCAGCCGGGACAGGGGTGGTTTACACGCTAGCACAGATACGCAGTATTTT. Translated, it gives CASSRDRGGLHASTDTQYF.